A single sample gave rise to the 16 T cell receptor beta chains below, sequenced in a study of human T cells and chemical hapten exposure. TCRdb re-derived calls from the RACE reads in MiXCR, one entry per CDR3 protein. The table has around 110,000 distinct CDR3 sequences, about 12% seen once. This sample's time point: patch test 1, 2 weeks after DPC sensitization. Treatment: therapeutic diphenylcyclopropenone sensitization with weekly scalp DPC. The sequenced sample was whole blood, obtained in connection with sensitization to the hapten diphenylcyclopropenone (DPC). The receptors were gathered from a woman aged 50 to 60 with alopecia areata. Some clones in this sample may be carry-over from other donors' samples.

The chain has TRBV29-1 and TRBJ1-1; possibly TRBD1 for D (5 bases). CDR3 size: 14 residues. V was cut by 6 bases and J by 2 bases, with 16 bases left in between. CDR1 and CDR2 from the germline V gene are SQVTM and ANQGSEA. This CDR3 is CSVVNPRVNTEAFF. CDR3 coding DNA: TGCAGCGTAGTAAACCCCAGGGTAAACACTGAAGCTTTCTTT.

This clonotype was recorded many times. V is TRBV6-2 or TRBV6-3 and J is TRBJ1-1; possibly TRBD1 for D (6 bases). The germline V gene has CDR1 MNHEY and CDR2 SVGEGT. Trimming cost V 4 bases and J 5 bases, with 14 bases left between them. The CDR3 totals 14 residues. The CDR3 spells CASSFAGERTEAFF. Written as DNA, the CDR3 is TGTGCCAGCAGTTTCGCAGGGGAGAGGACTGAAGCTTTCTTT.

Only a few counts were recorded for this clonotype. The J gene is TRBJ2-7, the V gene TRBV19; D is possibly TRBD1 or TRBD2 (6 bases each). This CDR3 is 17 amino acids long. V was pared by 9 bases and J by 7 bases, with 31 bases between. CDR1 is LNHDA, CDR2 SQIVND, per germline (reference sequence). The CDR3 sequence: CASSKGGPGTTTGEQYF. CDR3 DNA sequence: TGTGCCAGCTCCAAGGGGGGACCAGGGACCACTACTGGAGAGCAGTACTTC.

This clonotype was seen at least ten times. One junction end disagrees with the germline gene, perhaps due to a read error. V is TRBV29-1 and J is TRBJ2-3; D is undetermined. This CDR3 is 12 amino acids long. Germline V gene sequence: CDR1 SQVTM, CDR2 ANQGSEA. The CDR3: CSGEGFTDTQYF. Written as DNA, the CDR3 is TGCAGCGGTGAAGGGTTCACAGATACGCAGTATTTT.

This chain connects TRBV12-3 or TRBV12-4 to TRBJ2-3, with TRBD2 matching 11 bases. The trim removed 6 bases at V and 2 bases at J, leaving 7 bases unmatched. The CDR3 sequence is 16 residues long. CDR3 in amino acids: CASSRTSGRITDTQYF. The CDR3 DNA sequence: TGTGCCAGCAGCCGGACTAGCGGGCGGATCACAGATACGCAGTATTTT.

This chain joins TRBV15 and TRBJ1-1; no reliable D call. The CDR3 consists of 15 residues. The germline CDR1 and CDR2 sequences are LNHNV and YYDKDF (reference sequence). V gave up 3 bases and J gave up 0 bases, with 11 bases separating them. CDR3 loop: CATSSSGTMNTEAFF. DNA for the CDR3: TGTGCCACCAGCAGTAGCGGAACAATGAACACTGAAGCTTTCTTT.

The genes are TRBV28 and TRBJ1-1; 8 bases line up with TRBD1. This CDR3 has 15 residues. V trimming: 7 bases; J trimming: 3 bases; junction bases outside the gene matches: 10. Germline loops: CDR1 MDHEN, CDR2 SYDVKM. This CDR3 reads CASTRATGAYTEAFF. Here the CDR3 DNA reads TGTGCCAGCACGAGGGCGACAGGGGCGTACACTGAAGCTTTCTTT.

The rearrangement links TRBV6-1 to TRBJ2-2, with D uncertain. The CDR3 extends over 15 amino acids. The V gene's germline CDR1 is MNHNS and CDR2 SASEGT. Trimming shortened V by 3 bases and J by 5 bases, and 13 bases separated the two germline ends. The CDR3: CASSEESLLTGELFF. DNA of the CDR3: TGTGCCAGCAGTGAGGAGAGTCTCCTAACCGGGGAGCTGTTTTTT.

The chain is built from TRBV28 and TRBJ2-7; D is unclear. CDR3 size: 14 residues. Germline values: CDR1 MDHEN, CDR2 SYDVKM. Trimming removed 6 bases at V and 7 bases at J, with 19 bases between. CDR3 coding DNA: TGTGCCAGCAGATCCTCCACCCTCGGGCGGGAGCAGTACTTC. Amino acids: CASRSSTLGREQYF. Full variable domain (missing parts from reference TRBV28 and TRBJ2-7): DVKVTQSSRYLVKRTGEKVFLECVQDMDHENMFWYRQDPGLGLRLIYFSYDVKMKEKGDIPEGYSVSREKKERFSLILESASTNQTSMYLCASRSSTLGREQYFGPGTRLTVT.

A few counts support this clonotype. The CDR3 DNA sequence: TGTGCCAGCAGCTTTCAGCGGGGGGCCGGGGAGCTGTTTTTT. This gives the protein CASSFQRGAGELFF. This chain uses TRBV7-2 with TRBJ2-2; 9 positions match TRBD2. Trimming removed 3 bases from V and 6 bases from J; junction bases left unmatched: 2. Germline V lookup: CDR1 SGHTA, CDR2 FQGNSA. The CDR3 is 14 residues long.

This clonotype was counted many times. This chain uses TRBV4-1 with TRBJ2-1; the D is unclear. From germline, CDR1 is MGHRA and CDR2 YSYEKL. V lost 1 base to trimming and J lost 7 bases, with 17 bases between them. This CDR3 region has 16 residues. The DNA for the CDR3 is TGCGCCAGCAGCCAAGGGGTCAGGCCTCAAGAGAATGAGCAGTTCTTC. Protein sequence: CASSQGVRPQENEQFF.

The chain employs TRBV7-9 and TRBJ1-5, with D maybe TRBD1 (5 bases). Germline V gives CDR1 SEHNR, CDR2 FQNEAQ (reference sequence). The V and J ends lost 0 bases and 5 bases respectively, with 8 bases between them. This CDR3 is built from 14 residues. The CDR3 DNA reads as TGTGCCAGCAGCTTAGCGGGGCCACATCAGCCCCAGCATTTT. Protein sequence: CASSLAGPHQPQHF.

This clonotype was detected only a few times. This chain uses TRBV28 with TRBJ1-1; no reliable D call. The V end lost 11 bases, the J end lost 1 base, and 8 bases lay between the germline ends. Germline V gene data show CDR1 as MDHEN and CDR2 as SYDVKM. The CDR3 length is 11 residues. DNA of the CDR3: TGTGCCGGAAGCACGAACACTGAAGCTTTCTTT. Translating gives CAGSTNTEAFF.

The table lists this clonotype with a few counts. The CDR3 nucleotides read TGTGCCAGCAGGGCCGGGACTAGCGGGACGAATGAGCAGTTCTTC. Protein: CASRAGTSGTNEQFF. This chain uses TRBV2 with TRBJ2-1; 13 bases are a match to TRBD2. Germline CDR1 and CDR2: SNHLY and FYNNEI. V dropped 6 bases and J dropped 7; count of bases not matched to a gene: 6. The CDR3 covers 15 residues. The whole variable domain, filled in from reference TRBV2 and TRBJ2-1, reads EPEVTQTPSHQVTQMGQEVILRCVPISNHLYFYWYRQILGQKVEFLVSFYNNEISEKSEIFDDQFSVERPDGSNFTLKIRSTKLEDSAMYFCASRAGTSGTNEQFFGPGTRLTVL.

This chain connects TRBV6-2 or TRBV6-3 to TRBJ2-1; no reliable D call. Germline values: CDR1 MNHEY, CDR2 SVGEGT. With 4 bases removed from V and 2 bases from J, the gap between germline ends came to 12 bases. This CDR3 is built from 15 residues. As DNA, the CDR3 is TGTGCCAGCAGTTTCGGACGTACAACCTACAATGAGCAGTTCTTC. It specifies CASSFGRTTYNEQFF.

The rearrangement links TRBV11-2 to TRBJ2-6; TRBD2 matches at 11 bases. Germline lookup yields CDR1 SGHAT and CDR2 FQNNGV. V was clipped by 5 bases and J by 0 bases; unmatched bases: 12. The CDR3 is 20 amino acids. CDR3: CASSPPGLADPRSGANVLTF. In DNA form, the CDR3 reads TGTGCCAGCAGCCCGCCGGGACTAGCGGACCCCCGCTCTGGGGCCAACGTCCTGACTTTC.